This is a list of T cell receptor beta chains from one sample in a study of cytomegalovirus exposure and HLA in healthy donors. Clones were read by immunoSEQ multiplex PCR, and TCRdb kept only the in-frame ones, dropping some. The data show approximately 160,000 clones, 70% seen once. Sequenced: PBMCs. These receptors originate from a man younger than 35 in good health and CMV-seropositive. Each CDR3 is given with its conserved first and last residue. D genes are given only for firm matches. Expanded clones are given a class, and other clones once, few, many or no size at all.

j_call clone_size d_call v_call cdr3_nt cdr3_aa
TRBJ1-2 - - TRBV5-4 TGTGCCAGCAGCTTGGGGCAGGCATCTAACTATGGCTACACCTTC CASSLGQASNYGYTF
TRBJ1-3 - - TRBV11-2 TGTGCCAGCAGCTTAGGAACAGGGCTATCTGGAAACACCATATATTTT CASSLGTGLSGNTIYF
TRBJ1-4 - - TRBV9 TGTGCCAGCAGCCGACAGCCTTTTAATGAAAAACTGTTTTTT CASSRQPFNEKLFF
TRBJ1-2 once - TRBV7-8 TGTGCCAGCAGCTTAGGGACAGCCTATGGCTACACCTTC CASSLGTAYGYTF
TRBJ2-2 - - TRBV6-5 TGTGCCAGCAGATACCTCGTCGGGGTAACCGGGGAGCTGTTTTTT CASRYLVGVTGELFF
TRBJ1-2 - TRBD1 TRBV4-2 TGTGCCAGCAGCCAATCGGACGACAGGGGGCTAGGAAGCGGCTACACCTTC CASSQSDDRGLGSGYTF
TRBJ2-2 many - TRBV11-2 TGTGCCAGCAGCCCAGGGTTCACCGGGGAGCTGTTTTTT CASSPGFTGELFF
TRBJ2-1 few - TRBV5-1 TGCGCCAGCAGCCAAAGCCGCGATGAGCAGTTCTTC CASSQSRDEQFF
TRBJ2-1 - TRBD2 TRBV4-2 TGTGCCAGCAGCCACCTCAGCGGGGGGGCGAACAATGAGCAGTTCTTC CASSHLSGGANNEQFF
TRBJ1-5 - - TRBV7-9 TGTGCCAGCAGCCCCGACAGCCCTCATCAGCCCCAGCATTTT CASSPDSPHQPQHF
TRBJ1-1 - - TRBV5-1 TGCGCCAGCAGCTCCGGGGTGAGCACTGAAGCTTTCTTT CASSSGVSTEAFF
TRBJ1-1 few - TRBV2 TGTGCCAGCAGTGAAGGCAGCGGAAAAGCTTTCTTT CASSEGSGKAFF
TRBJ2-1 - TRBD2 TRBV11-3 TGTGCCAGCAGCCCCAGCGGGAGCAACTACAATGAGCAGTTCTTC CASSPSGSNYNEQFF
TRBJ2-5 - TRBD2 TRBV19 TGTGCCAGTAGTATAGTGGGGAGTCGAGCGGGGCCGGGTGAGACCCAGTACTTC CASSIVGSRAGPGETQYF
TRBJ2-5 - - TRBV5-1 TGCGCCAGCAGCTTACAGGGTTCGTACCAAGAGACCCAGTACTTC CASSLQGSYQETQYF
TRBJ1-2 - - TRBV6-1 TGTGCCTCTTCCCTCCGGACAGCGGGGGGCTACACCTTC CASSLRTAGGYTF
TRBJ1-5 - - TRBV18 TGTGCCAGCTCACCACGAGGGTTAAATCAGCCCCAGCATTTT CASSPRGLNQPQHF
TRBJ1-2 - - TRBV19 TGTGCCAGTAAGGGAGCTGGCTACACCTTC CASKGAGYTF
TRBJ2-5 - TRBD2 TRBV28 TGTGCCAGCAGTCCGATGGGACTAGCGGGCCCTCAAGAGACCCAGTACTTC CASSPMGLAGPQETQYF
TRBJ1-4 - TRBD1 TRBV6-5 TGTGCCAGCAGCCTCCAGGGGGTTGGGGAAAAACTGTTTTTT CASSLQGVGEKLFF
TRBJ2-3 - TRBD1 TRBV6-1 TGTGCCAGCAGGGGGACAGGGGCTAGGACAGATACGCAGTATTTT CASRGTGARTDTQYF
TRBJ2-1 - TRBD2 TRBV6-5 TGTGCCAGCAAATACACGGCTAGCGGGATTAATGAGCAGTTCTTC CASKYTASGINEQFF
TRBJ2-5 - TRBD2 TRBV6-1 TGTGCCAGCAGTGAAGGGCTAGCGGGTCGGGAGACCCAGTACTTC CASSEGLAGRETQYF
TRBJ2-3 - - TRBV14 TGTGCCAGCAGCTCTGGGCGGACTAGCACAGATACGCAGTATTTT CASSSGRTSTDTQYF
TRBJ2-3 few TRBD2 TRBV9 TGTGCCAGCAGCCCAATGGCCCAACTAGCGGGGGGGGCAGATACGCAGTATTTT CASSPMAQLAGGADTQYF
TRBJ1-1 few - TRBV6-6 TGTGCCAGCAGTTTGAAGGGGGGGGACACTGAAGCTTTCTTT CASSLKGGDTEAFF
TRBJ1-5 - TRBD1 TRBV11-2 TGTGCCAGCAGATCGGGACAGCACAATCAGCCCCAGCATTTT CASRSGQHNQPQHF
TRBJ2-1 few - TRBV5-1 TGCGCCAGCAGCTTGCTCCAGGGCTACAATGAGCAGTTCTTC CASSLLQGYNEQFF
TRBJ1-1 - - TRBV7-8 TGTGCCAGCAGCTTAGCCGGGGAGAACACTGAAGCTTTCTTT CASSLAGENTEAFF
TRBJ1-3 - - TRBV9 TGTGCCAGCAGCCCCAAGATGAGGACAGACTATGGAAACACCATATATTTT CASSPKMRTDYGNTIYF
TRBJ2-1 - - TRBV9 TGTGCCAGCAGCGTAGACGGGACAAACTACAATGAGCAGTTCTTC CASSVDGTNYNEQFF
TRBJ2-1 - - TRBV28 TGTGCCAGCAGTTTAGGCGGGACCTACAATGAGCAGTTCTTC CASSLGGTYNEQFF
TRBJ2-3 few TRBD1 TRBV5-4 TGTGCCAGCAGCCCCGGGCCGGGACAGAGCACAGATACGCAGTATTTT CASSPGPGQSTDTQYF
TRBJ2-5 - - TRBV7-6 TGTGCCAGCGCAGGGTTCTCGAAGACCCAGTACTTC CASAGFSKTQYF
TRBJ1-2 few - TRBV9 TGTGCCAGCAGCGTAGATCCCATCAACCTTGTTAGATACACCTTC CASSVDPINLVRYTF
TRBJ1-1 - TRBD1 TRBV4-1 TGCGCCAGCAGCCAGACCGCGGGACAGGGGCTGAACACTGAAGCTTTCTTT CASSQTAGQGLNTEAFF
TRBJ2-2 - TRBD2 TRBV7-2 TGTGCCAGCAGCTTAGCTCTAGCGGACACCGGGGAGCTGTTTTTT CASSLALADTGELFF
TRBJ2-2 - TRBD1 TRBV10-3 TGTGCCATCAGAGGGACAGCGAACACCGGGGAGCTGTTTTTT CAIRGTANTGELFF
TRBJ1-2 - - TRBV5-8 TGTGCCAGCAGCTTGGAGTCGCGGCAGTTC CASSLESRQF
TRBJ1-2 few TRBD1 TRBV7-3 TGTGCCAGCAGCATGGGACAGGGGAATGGCTACACCTTC CASSMGQGNGYTF
TRBJ2-5 few - TRBV29-1 TGCAGCGTTGTGCGCGGGACCCAAGAGACCCAGTACTTC CSVVRGTQETQYF
TRBJ2-2 - - TRBV4-1 TGCGCCAGCAGCCAAGTTTACATGAACACCGGGGAGCTGTTTTTT CASSQVYMNTGELFF